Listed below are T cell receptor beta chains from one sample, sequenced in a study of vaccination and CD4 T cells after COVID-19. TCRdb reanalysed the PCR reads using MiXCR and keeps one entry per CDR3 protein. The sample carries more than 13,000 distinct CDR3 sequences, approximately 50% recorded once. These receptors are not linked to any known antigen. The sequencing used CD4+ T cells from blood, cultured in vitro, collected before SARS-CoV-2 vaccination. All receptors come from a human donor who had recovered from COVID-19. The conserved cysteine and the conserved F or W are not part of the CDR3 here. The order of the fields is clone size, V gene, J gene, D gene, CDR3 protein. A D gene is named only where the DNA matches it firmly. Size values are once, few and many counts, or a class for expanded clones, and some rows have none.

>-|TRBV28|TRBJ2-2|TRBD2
ASGLAGDTGELF
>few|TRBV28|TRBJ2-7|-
ASSPTLNLNTYEQY
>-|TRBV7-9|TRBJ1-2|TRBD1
ASSFAGTGEGYT
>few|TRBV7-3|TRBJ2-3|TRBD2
ASRRQASGASTDTQY
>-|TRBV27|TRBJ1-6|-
ASSKSATWDSPLH
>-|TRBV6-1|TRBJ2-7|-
ASSIEQGTEQY
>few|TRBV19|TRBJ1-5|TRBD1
ASSIRQGRQPQH
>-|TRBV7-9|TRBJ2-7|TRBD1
ASSFRGTGTYEQY
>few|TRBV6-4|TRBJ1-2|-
ASSDPGYGYT
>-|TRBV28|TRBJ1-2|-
ASTERDYGYT
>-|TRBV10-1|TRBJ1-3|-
ASSVGNTIY
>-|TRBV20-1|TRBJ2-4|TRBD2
SARDMAPSGGRGNIQY
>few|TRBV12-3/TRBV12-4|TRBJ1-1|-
ASSPVTSQVNTEAF
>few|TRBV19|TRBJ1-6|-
ASTRAGPNSPLH
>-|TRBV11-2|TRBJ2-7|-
ASSTPSYEQY
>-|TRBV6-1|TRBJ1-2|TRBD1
ASNRDRGRYGYT
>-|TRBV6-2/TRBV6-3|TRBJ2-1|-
ASRSLSRGSYNEQF
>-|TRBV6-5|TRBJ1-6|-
ASSYSGPLAD
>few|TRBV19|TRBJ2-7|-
ASSARDAYEQY
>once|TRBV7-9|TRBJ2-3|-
ASSEGVVTDTQY
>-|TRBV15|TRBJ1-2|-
ATSRKGFGYGYT
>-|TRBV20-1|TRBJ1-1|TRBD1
SARVITPGQGNTEAF
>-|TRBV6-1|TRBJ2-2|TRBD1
ASRPRDRDTGELF
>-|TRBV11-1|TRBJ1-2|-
ASSHYDANYGYT
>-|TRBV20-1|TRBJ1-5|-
SARDTGIANQPQH
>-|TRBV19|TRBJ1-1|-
ASSMGLGGISNTEAF
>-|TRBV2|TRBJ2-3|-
ASSGQALTDTQY
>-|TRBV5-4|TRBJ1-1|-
ASSLTGRNTEAF
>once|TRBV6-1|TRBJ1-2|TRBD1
ASSRDRVTHSDGYT
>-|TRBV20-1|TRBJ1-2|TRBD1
SVPGTGNYGYT
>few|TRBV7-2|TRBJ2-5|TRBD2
ASRRGGLETQY
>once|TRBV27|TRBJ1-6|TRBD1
ASSYSGTGLAPLH
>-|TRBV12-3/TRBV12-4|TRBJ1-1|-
ASSSSQQGNTEAF
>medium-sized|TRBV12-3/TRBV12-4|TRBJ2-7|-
ASSLKGGPYEQY
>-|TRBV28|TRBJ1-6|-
ASILGRAGNSPLH
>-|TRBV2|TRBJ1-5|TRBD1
ASRWTGNQPQH
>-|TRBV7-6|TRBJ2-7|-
ASSLGGSSGSYEQY
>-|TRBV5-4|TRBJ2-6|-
ASSLPGSGANVLT
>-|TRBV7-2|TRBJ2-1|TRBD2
ASSPPVAGVNEQF
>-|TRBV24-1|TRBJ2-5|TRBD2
ATSDFGLAGGHETQY
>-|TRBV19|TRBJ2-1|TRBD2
ASRNPGLAGGTEQF
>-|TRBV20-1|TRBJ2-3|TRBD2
SAEFRLAGKVDTQY
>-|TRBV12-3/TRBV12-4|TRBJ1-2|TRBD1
ASSPTGEGYGYT
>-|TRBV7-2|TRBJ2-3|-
ASSPRRGRADTQY
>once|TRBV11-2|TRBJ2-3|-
ASSFRPATDNSDTQY
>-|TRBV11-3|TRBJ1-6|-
ASSFDENSPLH
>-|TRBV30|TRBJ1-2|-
AWSVLRGDYGYT
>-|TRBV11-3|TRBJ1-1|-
ASSVEGVAF
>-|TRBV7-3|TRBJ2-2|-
ASSSGFRGLNTGELF
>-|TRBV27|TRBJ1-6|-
ASSSPGRGSNSPLH
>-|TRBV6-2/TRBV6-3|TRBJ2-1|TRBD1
ASRGQSSYNEQF
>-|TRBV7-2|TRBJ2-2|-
ASSFSGQAATGELF
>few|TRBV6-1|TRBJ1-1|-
ASRVGHLLSAEAF
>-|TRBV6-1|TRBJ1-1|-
ASSPRILGGTEAF
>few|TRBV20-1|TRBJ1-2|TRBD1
SARDLGQGGQGYT
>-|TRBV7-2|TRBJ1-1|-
ASSLVTNRPMNTEAF
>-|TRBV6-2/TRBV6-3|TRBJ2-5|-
ASSSPLAPKETQY
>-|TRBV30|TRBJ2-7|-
AWSHRTASSYEQY
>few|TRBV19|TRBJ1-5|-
ASSLWGDADGGNQPQH